A selection of T cell receptor beta chains follows, all from one sample in a study of neurological immune-mediated disorders. In TCRdb, the 5' RACE reads were re-called with MiXCR into one record per CDR3 protein. The sample holds 55,000 to 75,000 distinct CDR3 sequences; roughly 13% are singletons and the top ten take about 10%. Sequenced input: PBMCs. The receptors stem from an older woman with HTLV-1-associated myelopathy (HAM/TSP). CDR3s include the opening cysteine and the closing phenylalanine or tryptophan. Fields, in order: J gene, clone size, D gene, V gene, CDR3 protein, CDR3 DNA. A D gene is named only where the DNA matches it firmly. Where a row states a size, it is once, few, many or the class of an expanded clone; other rows omit it.

J gene: TRBJ2-7
clone size: many
D gene: TRBD2
V gene: TRBV5-1
CDR3 protein: CASSLDVAGGLTEQYF
CDR3 DNA: TGCGCCAGCAGCTTGGATGTAGCGGGAGGCCTTACCGAGCAGTACTTC

J gene: TRBJ1-1
clone size: few
D gene: .
V gene: TRBV5-5
CDR3 protein: CASSLELVFEAF
CDR3 DNA: TGTGCCAGCAGCTTGGAGTTGGTCTTTGAAGCTTTT

J gene: TRBJ1-5
clone size: many
D gene: .
V gene: TRBV11-2
CDR3 protein: CASSLGASNQPQHF
CDR3 DNA: TGTGCCAGCAGCTTAGGGGCTAGCAATCAGCCCCAGCATTTT

J gene: TRBJ1-1
clone size: many
D gene: TRBD1
V gene: TRBV25-1
CDR3 protein: CASSEHGQGEAFF
CDR3 DNA: TGTGCCAGCAGTGAACACGGACAGGGAGAAGCTTTCTTT

J gene: TRBJ1-2
clone size: .
D gene: .
V gene: TRBV4-1
CDR3 protein: CASSQREQEWYGYTF
CDR3 DNA: TGCGCCAGCAGCCAAAGAGAACAGGAGTGGTATGGCTACACCTTC

J gene: TRBJ2-1
clone size: many
D gene: TRBD1
V gene: TRBV27
CDR3 protein: CASRRTMTGVSEQFF
CDR3 DNA: TGTGCCAGCAGGAGAACCATGACAGGGGTCAGTGAGCAGTTCTTC

J gene: TRBJ2-7
clone size: few
D gene: .
V gene: TRBV15
CDR3 protein: CATSRDRAGSSYEQYF
CDR3 DNA: TGTGCCACCAGCAGAGATAGGGCAGGGAGCTCCTACGAGCAGTACTTC

J gene: TRBJ1-2
clone size: many
D gene: .
V gene: TRBV27
CDR3 protein: CASSSVGGDGYTF
CDR3 DNA: TGTGCCAGCAGTTCTGTAGGGGGTGATGGCTACACCTTC

J gene: TRBJ2-7
clone size: many
D gene: TRBD1
V gene: TRBV5-1
CDR3 protein: CASSTDRVNSYEQYF
CDR3 DNA: TGCGCCAGCAGCACGGACAGGGTTAACTCCTACGAGCAGTACTTC

J gene: TRBJ2-5
clone size: .
D gene: .
V gene: TRBV3-1
CDR3 protein: CASSPGTSETKGETQYF
CDR3 DNA: TGTGCCAGCAGCCCCGGAACCTCAGAGACCAAGGGGGAGACCCAGTACTTC

J gene: TRBJ2-7
clone size: many
D gene: .
V gene: TRBV7-6
CDR3 protein: CASSSGPEQYF
CDR3 DNA: TGTGCCAGCAGCTCGGGCCCAGAGCAGTACTTC

J gene: TRBJ1-2
clone size: .
D gene: .
V gene: TRBV9
CDR3 protein: CASSAGWNYGYTF
CDR3 DNA: TGTGCCAGCAGTGCGGGGTGGAACTATGGCTACACCTTC

J gene: TRBJ2-7
clone size: many
D gene: .
V gene: TRBV20-1
CDR3 protein: CSARGLLTSEQYF
CDR3 DNA: TGCAGTGCCAGGGGACTTCTAACGAGCGAGCAGTACTTC

J gene: TRBJ2-1
clone size: many
D gene: TRBD2
V gene: TRBV12-3/TRBV12-4
CDR3 protein: CASSFGVGLAGGPGDEQFF
CDR3 DNA: TGTGCCAGCAGTTTCGGGGTAGGGCTAGCGGGAGGGCCGGGGGATGAGCAGTTCTTC

J gene: TRBJ1-4
clone size: many
D gene: .
V gene: TRBV20-1
CDR3 protein: CSGRGASNEKLFF
CDR3 DNA: TGCAGTGGCAGGGGCGCGTCTAATGAAAAACTGTTTTTT

J gene: TRBJ1-1
clone size: many
D gene: TRBD1
V gene: TRBV5-1
CDR3 protein: CASSLKDRGLTEAFF
CDR3 DNA: TGCGCCAGCAGCCTAAAGGACAGGGGGTTGACTGAAGCTTTCTTT

J gene: TRBJ2-1
clone size: few
D gene: .
V gene: TRBV4-1
CDR3 protein: CASSQDVIREGFF
CDR3 DNA: TGCGCCAGCAGCCAAGACGTCATAAGAGAGGGGTTCTTC

J gene: TRBJ1-1
clone size: .
D gene: .
V gene: TRBV5-1
CDR3 protein: CASSLEAGAAFF
CDR3 DNA: TGCGCCAGCAGCTTGGAGGCGGGGGCCGCTTTCTTT

J gene: TRBJ2-7
clone size: many
D gene: .
V gene: TRBV3-1
CDR3 protein: CASSPRPSSEQYF
CDR3 DNA: TGTGCCAGCAGCCCACGCCCCTCCTCCGAGCAGTACTTC

J gene: TRBJ2-1
clone size: many
D gene: TRBD2
V gene: TRBV6-2/TRBV6-3
CDR3 protein: CASSYKAGGANEQFF
CDR3 DNA: TGTGCCAGCAGTTACAAAGCGGGAGGTGCCAATGAGCAGTTCTTC

J gene: TRBJ2-5
clone size: many
D gene: TRBD1
V gene: TRBV20-1
CDR3 protein: CSAVQGQFQETQYF
CDR3 DNA: TGCAGTGCCGTCCAGGGACAGTTCCAAGAGACCCAGTACTTC

J gene: TRBJ1-2
clone size: many
D gene: .
V gene: TRBV5-1
CDR3 protein: CASSPDNRDHYGYTF
CDR3 DNA: TGCGCCAGCAGCCCGGATAACAGGGATCACTATGGCTACACCTTC

J gene: TRBJ2-3
clone size: many
D gene: .
V gene: TRBV20-1
CDR3 protein: CSAKRGSTDTQYF
CDR3 DNA: TGCAGTGCTAAGCGAGGGAGTACTGATACGCAGTATTTT

J gene: TRBJ2-1
clone size: few
D gene: .
V gene: TRBV20-1
CDR3 protein: CSARATFGQGEQFF
CDR3 DNA: TGCAGTGCTAGAGCCACCTTTGGTCAGGGTGAGCAGTTCTTC

J gene: TRBJ2-1
clone size: many
D gene: TRBD2
V gene: TRBV6-1
CDR3 protein: CASSEGLAGGPGEQFF
CDR3 DNA: TGTGCCAGCAGTGAAGGGTTAGCGGGAGGGCCGGGTGAGCAGTTCTTC

J gene: TRBJ2-1
clone size: many
D gene: .
V gene: TRBV7-9
CDR3 protein: CASSKQAGLRNEQFF
CDR3 DNA: TGTGCCAGCAGCAAACAGGCGGGGTTGCGAAATGAGCAGTTCTTC

J gene: TRBJ2-1
clone size: .
D gene: TRBD2
V gene: TRBV20-1
CDR3 protein: CSARKLAGGWWDEQFF
CDR3 DNA: TGCAGTGCGAGAAAACTAGCGGGAGGTTGGTGGGATGAGCAGTTCTTC

J gene: TRBJ1-3
clone size: many
D gene: .
V gene: TRBV11-2
CDR3 protein: CASSLNGGGGNTIYF
CDR3 DNA: TGTGCCAGCAGCTTAAACGGGGGAGGTGGAAACACCATATATTTT

J gene: TRBJ2-7
clone size: many
D gene: .
V gene: TRBV7-2
CDR3 protein: CASSLSFGKAYEQYF
CDR3 DNA: TGTGCCAGCAGCCTGAGCTTTGGTAAAGCATACGAGCAGTACTTC

J gene: TRBJ2-3
clone size: many
D gene: .
V gene: TRBV5-1
CDR3 protein: CASSLVTSTDTQYF
CDR3 DNA: TGCGCCAGCAGCTTGGTAACCAGCACAGATACGCAGTATTTT

J gene: TRBJ2-7
clone size: many
D gene: TRBD2
V gene: TRBV3-1
CDR3 protein: CATPFKAGEFYEQYF
CDR3 DNA: TGTGCCACCCCGTTTAAGGCGGGAGAGTTCTACGAGCAGTACTTC

J gene: TRBJ2-6
clone size: many
D gene: TRBD2
V gene: TRBV5-6
CDR3 protein: CASSLALAHSGANVLTF
CDR3 DNA: TGTGCCAGCAGCTTGGCACTAGCGCACTCTGGGGCCAACGTCCTGACTTTC

J gene: TRBJ2-3
clone size: many
D gene: TRBD2
V gene: TRBV20-1
CDR3 protein: CSARWDISGGSLGTDTQYF
CDR3 DNA: TGCAGTGCTAGATGGGATATTAGCGGGGGATCCCTTGGTACAGATACGCAGTATTTT

J gene: TRBJ1-1
clone size: many
D gene: .
V gene: TRBV7-9
CDR3 protein: CASSLAAGSNTEAFF
CDR3 DNA: TGTGCCAGCAGCTTAGCCGCAGGTAGTAACACTGAAGCTTTCTTT

J gene: TRBJ1-4
clone size: .
D gene: .
V gene: TRBV11-2
CDR3 protein: CASSSQATFNEKLFF
CDR3 DNA: TGTGCCAGCAGCTCCCAGGCGACCTTTAATGAAAAACTGTTTTTT

J gene: TRBJ2-7
clone size: many
D gene: TRBD1
V gene: TRBV20-1
CDR3 protein: CSATQNSGTGYEQYF
CDR3 DNA: TGCAGTGCTACCCAAAACTCCGGGACAGGCTACGAGCAGTACTTC

J gene: TRBJ2-2
clone size: many
D gene: .
V gene: TRBV5-1
CDR3 protein: CASRPLSANTGELFF
CDR3 DNA: TGCGCCAGCAGACCCCTTTCGGCGAACACCGGGGAGCTGTTTTTT

J gene: TRBJ1-1
clone size: many
D gene: .
V gene: TRBV5-1
CDR3 protein: CASSLLRNTEAFF
CDR3 DNA: TGCGCCAGCAGCTTACTCAGGAACACTGAAGCTTTCTTT

J gene: TRBJ1-5
clone size: many
D gene: .
V gene: TRBV6-5
CDR3 protein: CASSPRRGDQPQHF
CDR3 DNA: TGTGCCAGCAGTCCACGGAGGGGGGATCAGCCCCAGCATTTT

J gene: TRBJ2-4
clone size: many
D gene: TRBD2
V gene: TRBV7-9
CDR3 protein: CASSLEGRGPSF
CDR3 DNA: TGTGCCAGCAGCTTAGAAGGGAGGGGACCGAGTTTC

J gene: TRBJ2-3
clone size: many
D gene: .
V gene: TRBV20-1
CDR3 protein: CSASESADTQYF
CDR3 DNA: TGCAGTGCTAGCGAATCGGCGGATACGCAGTATTTT

J gene: TRBJ2-7
clone size: many
D gene: TRBD2
V gene: TRBV5-1
CDR3 protein: CASSLGAGGPYEQYF
CDR3 DNA: TGCGCCAGCAGCTTGGGAGCGGGAGGGCCCTACGAGCAGTACTTC

J gene: TRBJ2-3
clone size: many
D gene: .
V gene: TRBV20-1
CDR3 protein: CSLNRDTTDTQYF
CDR3 DNA: TGCAGCCTTAACCGGGACACCACAGATACGCAGTATTTT

J gene: TRBJ2-2
clone size: many
D gene: TRBD2
V gene: TRBV5-1
CDR3 protein: CASSSVAGSPGELFF
CDR3 DNA: TGCGCCAGCAGCTCCGTAGCGGGGTCCCCCGGGGAGCTGTTTTTT

J gene: TRBJ2-3
clone size: many
D gene: TRBD2
V gene: TRBV6-6
CDR3 protein: CASDLAGGVDTQYF
CDR3 DNA: TGTGCCAGTGATCTAGCGGGAGGAGTGGATACGCAGTATTTT

J gene: TRBJ2-2
clone size: .
D gene: .
V gene: TRBV5-1
CDR3 protein: CASSSGKFGGELFF
CDR3 DNA: TGCGCCAGCAGCTCAGGGAAATTTGGCGGGGAGCTGTTTTTT

J gene: TRBJ2-7
clone size: many
D gene: TRBD1
V gene: TRBV20-1
CDR3 protein: CSAHSGTGVYEQYF
CDR3 DNA: TGCAGTGCTCACTCCGGGACAGGGGTTTACGAGCAGTACTTC

J gene: TRBJ2-5
clone size: few
D gene: .
V gene: TRBV13
CDR3 protein: CASSNAQSIHKETQYF
CDR3 DNA: TGTGCCAGCAGCAACGCGCAGTCAATACATAAAGAGACCCAGTACTTC

J gene: TRBJ1-1
clone size: many
D gene: .
V gene: TRBV7-8
CDR3 protein: CASSRLPPSLIWSTEAFF
CDR3 DNA: TGTGCCAGCAGCCGATTACCACCGTCGCTCATTTGGAGCACTGAAGCTTTCTTT

J gene: TRBJ2-7
clone size: many
D gene: TRBD2
V gene: TRBV12-3/TRBV12-4
CDR3 protein: CASSSGTRSTYEQYF
CDR3 DNA: TGTGCCAGCAGCTCGGGGACTAGATCCACCTACGAGCAGTACTTC

J gene: TRBJ2-7
clone size: many
D gene: .
V gene: TRBV27
CDR3 protein: CASSSVATAEYF
CDR3 DNA: TGTGCCAGCAGTTCGGTAGCTACGGCGGAGTACTTC

J gene: TRBJ2-2
clone size: many
D gene: TRBD2
V gene: TRBV5-1
CDR3 protein: CASSDTSGTAGELFF
CDR3 DNA: TGCGCCAGCAGCGATACTAGCGGGACGGCCGGGGAGCTGTTTTTT

J gene: TRBJ2-5
clone size: many
D gene: TRBD2
V gene: TRBV7-9
CDR3 protein: CASSARTGLAEETQYF
CDR3 DNA: TGTGCCAGCAGCGCCCGCACGGGACTAGCTGAAGAGACCCAGTACTTC

J gene: TRBJ2-2
clone size: many
D gene: TRBD2
V gene: TRBV5-1
CDR3 protein: CASSLFWTSGSRTGELFF
CDR3 DNA: TGCGCCAGCAGCTTGTTTTGGACTAGCGGGAGCAGGACCGGGGAGCTGTTTTTT

J gene: TRBJ2-7
clone size: many
D gene: .
V gene: TRBV7-9
CDR3 protein: CASSSLSSYEQYF
CDR3 DNA: TGTGCCAGCAGCTCCTTGAGCTCCTACGAGCAGTACTTC

J gene: TRBJ2-2
clone size: many
D gene: TRBD2
V gene: TRBV24-1
CDR3 protein: CATSDNRVSPSGRRNTGELFF
CDR3 DNA: TGTGCCACCAGTGACAACAGAGTTTCGCCTAGCGGGAGGAGGAACACCGGGGAGCTGTTTTTT

J gene: TRBJ2-1
clone size: many
D gene: .
V gene: TRBV29-1
CDR3 protein: CSVGGGTSYNEQFF
CDR3 DNA: TGCAGCGTTGGGGGGGGCACCTCCTACAATGAGCAGTTCTTC

J gene: TRBJ2-5
clone size: many
D gene: .
V gene: TRBV4-1
CDR3 protein: CASSQQGRETQYF
CDR3 DNA: TGCGCCAGCAGCCAACAGGGTCGGGAGACCCAGTACTTC

J gene: TRBJ2-7
clone size: .
D gene: .
V gene: TRBV25-1
CDR3 protein: CASSEYTGGLYEQYF
CDR3 DNA: TGTGCCAGCAGTGAATATACCGGGGGACTCTACGAGCAGTACTTC

J gene: TRBJ1-1
clone size: many
D gene: TRBD1
V gene: TRBV20-1
CDR3 protein: CSVLGTGMVVAFF
CDR3 DNA: TGCAGTGTGTTGGGGACAGGGATGGTTGTAGCTTTCTTT